The TCR beta chain described here comes from a study of T cell repertoires in cytomegalovirus infection. Worth noting for this clonotype: The antigen is undetermined.

Study-wide results and limits: Carriers of CMV plus the relevant HLA were identified by cumulative public TCR beta family frequency. HLA-C-restricted TCR beta clonotypes specific for CMV led the ex vivo response.

TCRdb re-called the reads with MiXCR, one entry per CDR3 protein. Seen here are about 700,000 distinct CDR3 sequences, about 30% observed once, and the top ten hold 15% to 20%. Germline loops: CDR1 ENHRY, CDR2 SYGVKD. The V end was cut by 6 bases, the J end by 4 bases, with 12 bases between. The CDR3 length is 13 residues. This sequence originates from a human donor in good health (CMV status not recorded). Some clones in this sample may be carry-over from other donors' samples. This specimen consisted of cultured PBMCs, obtained from culture after CMV antigen stimulation. The V call is TRBV10-3, the J call TRBJ1-1, with D tentatively TRBD1 (5 bases). CDR3 region: CAIRPGGFTEAFF. In DNA form, the CDR3 reads TGTGCCATCAGACCTGGGGGGTTCACTGAAGCTTTCTTT.